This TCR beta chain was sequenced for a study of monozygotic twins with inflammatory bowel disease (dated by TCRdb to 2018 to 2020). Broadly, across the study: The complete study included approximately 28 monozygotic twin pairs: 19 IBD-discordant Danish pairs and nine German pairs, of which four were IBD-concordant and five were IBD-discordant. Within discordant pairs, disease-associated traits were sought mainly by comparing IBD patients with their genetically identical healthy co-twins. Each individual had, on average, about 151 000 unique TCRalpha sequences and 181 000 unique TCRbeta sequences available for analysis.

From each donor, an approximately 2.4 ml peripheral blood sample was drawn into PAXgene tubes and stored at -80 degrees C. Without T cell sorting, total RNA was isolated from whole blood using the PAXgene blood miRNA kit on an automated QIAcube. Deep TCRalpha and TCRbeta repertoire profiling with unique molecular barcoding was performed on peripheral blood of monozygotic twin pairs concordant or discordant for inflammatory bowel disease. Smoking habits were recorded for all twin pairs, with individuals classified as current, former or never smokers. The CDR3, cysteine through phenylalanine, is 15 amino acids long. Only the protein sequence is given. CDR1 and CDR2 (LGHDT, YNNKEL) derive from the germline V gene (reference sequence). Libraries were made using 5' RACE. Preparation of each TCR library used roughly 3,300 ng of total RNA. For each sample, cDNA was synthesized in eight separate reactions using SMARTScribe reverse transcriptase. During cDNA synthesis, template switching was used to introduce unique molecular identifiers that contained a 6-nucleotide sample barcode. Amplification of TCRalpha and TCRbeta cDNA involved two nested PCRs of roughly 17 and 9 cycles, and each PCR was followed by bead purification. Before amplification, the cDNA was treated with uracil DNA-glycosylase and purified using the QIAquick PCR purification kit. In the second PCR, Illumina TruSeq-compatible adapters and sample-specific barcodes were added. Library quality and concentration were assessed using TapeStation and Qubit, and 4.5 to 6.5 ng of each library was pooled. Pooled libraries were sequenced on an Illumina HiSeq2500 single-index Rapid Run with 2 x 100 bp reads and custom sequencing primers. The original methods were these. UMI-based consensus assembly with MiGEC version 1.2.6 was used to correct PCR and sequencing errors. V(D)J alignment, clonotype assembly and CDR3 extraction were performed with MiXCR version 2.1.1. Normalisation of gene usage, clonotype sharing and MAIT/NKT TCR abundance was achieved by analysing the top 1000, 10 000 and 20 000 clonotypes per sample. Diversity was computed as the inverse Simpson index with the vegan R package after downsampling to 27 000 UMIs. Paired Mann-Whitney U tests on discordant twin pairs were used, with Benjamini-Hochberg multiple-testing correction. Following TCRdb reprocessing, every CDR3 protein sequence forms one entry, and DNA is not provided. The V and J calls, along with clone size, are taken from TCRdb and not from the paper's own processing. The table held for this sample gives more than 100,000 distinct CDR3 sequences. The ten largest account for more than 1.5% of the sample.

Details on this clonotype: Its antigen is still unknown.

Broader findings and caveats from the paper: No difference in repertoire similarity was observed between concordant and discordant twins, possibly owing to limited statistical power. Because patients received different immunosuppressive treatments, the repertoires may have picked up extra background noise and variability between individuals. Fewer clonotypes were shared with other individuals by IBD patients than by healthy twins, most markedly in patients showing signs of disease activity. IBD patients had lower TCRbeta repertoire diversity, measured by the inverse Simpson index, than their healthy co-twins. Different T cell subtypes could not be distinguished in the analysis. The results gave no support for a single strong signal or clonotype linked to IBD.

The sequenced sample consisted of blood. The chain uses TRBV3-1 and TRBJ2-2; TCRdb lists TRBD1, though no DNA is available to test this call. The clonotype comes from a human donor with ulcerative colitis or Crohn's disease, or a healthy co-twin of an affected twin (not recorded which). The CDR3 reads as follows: CASSQRQGYTGELFF.